This T cell receptor beta chain was profiled in a study of blood T cell repertoires in COVID-19. Some clones are missing from TCRdb's copy, which holds only in-frame ones; the method was immunoSEQ multiplex PCR. There are 150,000 to 200,000 clones in the sample; approximately 91% occur only once, and about 5.3% lies in the top ten. The CDR3 loop spans 16 amino acids. The V gene's germline CDR1 is MNHNS and CDR2 SASEGT. Trimming shortened V by 4 bases and J by 1 base, and 17 bases separated the two germline ends. The sample taken for sequencing was peripheral blood. The clonotype comes from a man younger than 30 with COVID-19, enrolled during active disease. The gene calls are TRBV6-1 and TRBJ2-7; a weak D match, TRBD2 (6 bases). The CDR3 loop reads CASSGLSGLVSYEQYF. The CDR3 region has the DNA TGTGCCAGCAGTGGTCTTTCGGGACTGGTTTCCTACGAGCAGTACTTC.